The clone carrying this T cell receptor beta chain turned up a few times. Its target is unknown. This same CDR3 is encoded by further DNA sequences in the sample. This specimen belongs to a study of shared clonotypes between healthy human individuals. Study-wide background: Aged between 18 and 49, the donors were two women and three men. Study-level findings and limits: Naive subsets tended to show greater estimated richness than memory subsets.

Method: immunoSEQ multiplex PCR; TCRdb's copy keeps in-frame clones and lacks some. The sample yields 2 million to 2.5 million clones, approximately 96% seen once. Germline-derived CDR1 and CDR2 are MDHEN and SYDVKM. The CDR3 contains 10 residues. V lost 6 bases and J 3 bases, leaving 2 bases between the germline ends. Only Caucasian adults living in Nashville, Tennessee served as donors. V gene TRBV28 combines with J gene TRBJ1-2, with no clear D. This clonotype was sampled from a man between 18 and 35 years old in good health. The sample was naive CD4+ T cells sorted from blood. Stated subset: CD45RA+ positively selected. This CDR3 is CASRDYGYTF. CDR3 bases: TGTGCCAGCAGGGACTATGGCTACACCTTC.